The 14 T cell receptor beta chains below come from one sample, sequenced in a study of cytotoxic CD8 clonotypes in ibrutinib-treated CLL. TCRdb's copy holds only in-frame clones and misses some; the assay was immunoSEQ multiplex PCR. The sample has hundreds of thousands of clones, 70% seen once; the top ten hold less than 20%. The material was PBMCs, obtained after 24 months of ibrutinib treatment. The receptor set was obtained from a human donor with chronic lymphocytic leukemia.

This clone showed up just a few times. The V and J genes are TRBV5-1 and TRBJ2-7; D is ambiguous. The V gene lost 0 bases and the J gene lost 3 bases, with 7 bases spanning the gap. This CDR3 spans 13 amino acids. Germline V CDR1 and CDR2: SGHRS, YFSETQ. The DNA for the CDR3 is TGCGCCAGCAGCTTGGTGATGGGCTACGAGCAGTACTTC. Translated, it gives CASSLVMGYEQYF. Together with reference TRBV5-1 and TRBJ2-7, the CDR3 gives the full variable domain: KAGVTQTPRYLIKTRGQQVTLSCSPISGHRSVSWYQQTPGQGLQFLFEYFSETQRNKGNFPGRFSGRQFSNSRSEMNVSTLELGDSALYLCASSLVMGYEQYFGPGTRLTVT.

In its sample, this clone was seen a few times. The chain employs TRBV27 and TRBJ2-3, with 8 positions matching TRBD1. V was clipped by 7 bases and J by 1 base; unmatched bases: 4. CDR1 is MNHEY, CDR2 SMNVEV, per germline (reference sequence). The CDR3 is made up of 14 amino acids. The CDR3 bases are TGTGCCAGCACAGGGGGCGGGCGCACAGATACGCAGTATTTT. This translates into CASTGGGRTDTQYF.

The chain combines TRBV20-1 with TRBJ2-4; D is undetermined. Germline CDR1 is DFQATT and CDR2 is SNEGSKA (reference sequence). The length of the CDR3 is 11 residues. CDR3 region: CTLSRYGIQYF. The CDR3 DNA reads as TGCACTCTCTCCCGGTACGGCATTCAGTACTTC.

The gene calls are TRBV7-8 and TRBJ2-3; maybe TRBD2 (6 bases). V lost 3 bases to trimming and J lost 2 bases, with 9 bases between them. The CDR3 sequence is 14 residues long. CDR1 is SGHVS, CDR2 FQNEAQ, per germline. The CDR3 here is CASSFRRDTDTQYF. The CDR3 nucleotides read TGTGCCAGCAGCTTCAGGCGGGACACAGATACGCAGTATTTT.

CDR3 in amino acids: CASSKLGGGSFYGYTF. Here the CDR3 DNA reads TGTGCCAGCAGCAAACTTGGAGGGGGCTCCTTCTATGGCTACACCTTC. The chain couples TRBV21-1 to TRBJ1-2; the listed D gene, TRBD1, was not tested against the DNA. TRBV21-1 is described as a pseudogene. The CDR3 runs to 16 residues.

This clone was counted a few times. The chain carries TRBV18 and TRBJ2-7; 7 bases are shared with TRBD2. Germline CDR1 KGHSH, CDR2 LQKENI. This CDR3 region has 16 residues. Unmatched junction bases numbered 7, after V lost 2 bases and J lost 0 bases. CDR3 sequence reads: CASSPFPSGTSYEQYF. CDR3 in DNA: TGTGCCAGCTCACCATTCCCCAGCGGGACCTCCTACGAGCAGTACTTC. Full variable domain (missing parts from reference TRBV18 and TRBJ2-7): NAGVMQNPRHLVRRRGQEARLRCSPMKGHSHVYWYRQLPEEGLKFMVYLQKENIIDESGMPKERFSAEFPKEGPSILRIQQVVRGDSAAYFCASSPFPSGTSYEQYFGPGTRLTVT.

This sequence joins TRBV19 and TRBJ1-1, with 7 positions matching TRBD1. Trimming removed 10 bases from V and 2 bases from J; junction bases left unmatched: 4. The CDR3 length is 12 residues. CDR1 is LNHDA and CDR2 is SQIVND in the germline V gene (reference sequence). In DNA form, the CDR3 reads TGTGCCACAGGACAGGACAACACTGAAGCTTTCTTT. Its translation is CATGQDNTEAFF.

This clone appeared once. The gene calls are TRBV15 and TRBJ2-3; D is ambiguous. The CDR3 has 15 amino acids. V was clipped by 1 base and J by 6 bases, with 14 bases between them. Germline V gene sequence: CDR1 LNHNV, CDR2 YYDKDF (reference sequence). The CDR3 region is CATSRVGRKADTQYF. CDR3 DNA: TGTGCCACCAGCAGAGTCGGCAGGAAGGCGGATACGCAGTATTTT.

The V call is TRBV9, the J call TRBJ2-7, with D possibly matching TRBD2 (5 bases). This CDR3 is built from 15 residues. Trimming cost V 4 bases and J 7 bases, with 21 bases left between them. Germline V gene lookup returns CDR1 SGDLS and CDR2 YYNGEE. CDR3 DNA sequence: TGTGCCAGCAGCCCCCAGTCCGGGCCTCGAGGGGAGCAGTACTTC. It translates to CASSPQSGPRGEQYF.

This chain joins TRBV29-1 and TRBJ2-7, with TRBD1 matching 8 bases. Germline assignment: CDR1 SQVTM and CDR2 ANQGSEA. With V trimmed by 1 base and J by 7 bases, 18 bases remained unmatched. The CDR3 runs to 17 residues. CDR3 sequence (DNA): TGCAGCGTTGAAGGGATCCCCGGGGACAGGTCCCCCTGGGAGCAGTACTTC. It specifies CSVEGIPGDRSPWEQYF.

As DNA, the CDR3 is TGTGCCATCAGTGGACAAGTCTACGAGCAGTACTTC. Translated: CAISGQVYEQYF. This chain connects TRBV10-3 to TRBJ2-7; D gene uncertain. Germline lookup yields CDR1 ENHRY and CDR2 SYGVKD. The CDR3 runs to 12 residues. Trimming took 4 bases from V and 3 from J, leaving 7 bases between them.

The V and J genes are TRBV7-9 and TRBJ2-7; unclear D gene. Trimming left V 5 bases short and J 6 bases short, with 5 bases between. The CDR3 has 10 amino acids. The germline V gene encodes CDR1 SEHNR and CDR2 FQNEAQ (reference sequence). In DNA, the CDR3 is TGTGCCAGCAGCCGATTCGAGCAGTACTTC. Amino acid sequence: CASSRFEQYF.

This chain joins TRBV2 and TRBJ2-7, with D perhaps matching TRBD1 (5 bases). The CDR3 covers 12 residues. Between the trimmed V and J ends, which lost 6 bases and 11 bases, there was a span of 17 bases. Germline-derived CDR1 and CDR2 are SNHLY and FYNNEI. The CDR3 loop reads CASRGKGFNEYF. In DNA, the CDR3 is TGTGCCAGCAGGGGGAAGGGGTTTAATGAGTACTTC.

The rearrangement links TRBV18 to TRBJ1-2; 11 bases are a match to TRBD1. Looked up from germline, CDR1 is KGHSH and CDR2 is LQKENI. CDR3 length: 17 amino acids. Trimming took 2 bases from V and 0 from J; bases not matched to a gene: 5. The CDR3 protein is CASSPAGTGGPNYGYTF. The CDR3 DNA reads TGTGCCAGCTCACCAGCCGGGACAGGGGGACCTAACTATGGCTACACCTTC. Using reference TRBV18 and TRBJ1-2 for the parts outside the CDR3, the full variable domain is NAGVMQNPRHLVRRRGQEARLRCSPMKGHSHVYWYRQLPEEGLKFMVYLQKENIIDESGMPKERFSAEFPKEGPSILRIQQVVRGDSAAYFCASSPAGTGGPNYGYTFGSGTRLTVV.